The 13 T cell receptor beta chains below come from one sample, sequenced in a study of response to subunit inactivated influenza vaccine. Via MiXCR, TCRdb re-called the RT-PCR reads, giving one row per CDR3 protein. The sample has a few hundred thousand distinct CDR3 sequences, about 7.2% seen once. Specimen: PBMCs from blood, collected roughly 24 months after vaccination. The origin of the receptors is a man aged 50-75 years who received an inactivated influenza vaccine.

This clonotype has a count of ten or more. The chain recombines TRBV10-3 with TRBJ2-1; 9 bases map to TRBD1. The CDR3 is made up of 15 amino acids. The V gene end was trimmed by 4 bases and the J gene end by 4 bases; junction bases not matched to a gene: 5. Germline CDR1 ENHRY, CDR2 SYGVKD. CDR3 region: CAISALGQGYNEQFF. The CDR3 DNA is TGTGCCATCAGTGCGTTGGGACAGGGTTACAATGAGCAGTTCTTC.

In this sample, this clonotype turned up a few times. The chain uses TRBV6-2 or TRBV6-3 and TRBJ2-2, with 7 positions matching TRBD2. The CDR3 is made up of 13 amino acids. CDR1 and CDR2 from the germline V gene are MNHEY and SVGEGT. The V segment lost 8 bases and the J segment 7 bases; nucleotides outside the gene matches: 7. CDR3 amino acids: CASQRDNVGELFF. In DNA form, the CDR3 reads TGTGCCAGCCAGCGGGATAATGTCGGGGAGCTGTTTTTT.

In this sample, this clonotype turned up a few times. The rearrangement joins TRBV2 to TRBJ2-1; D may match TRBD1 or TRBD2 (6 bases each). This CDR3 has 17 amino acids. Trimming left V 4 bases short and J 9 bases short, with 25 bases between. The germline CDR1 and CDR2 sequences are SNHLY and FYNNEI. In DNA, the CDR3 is TGTGCCAGCAGTGTCCTCAGGGGTAGCGGCCAGGCGGGTGAGCAGTTCTTC. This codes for CASSVLRGSGQAGEQFF.

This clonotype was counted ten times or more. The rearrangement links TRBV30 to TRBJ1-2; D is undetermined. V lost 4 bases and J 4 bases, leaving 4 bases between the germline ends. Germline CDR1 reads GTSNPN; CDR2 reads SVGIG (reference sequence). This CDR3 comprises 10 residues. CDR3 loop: CAWIGYGYTF. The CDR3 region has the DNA TGTGCCTGGATAGGCTATGGCTACACCTTC.

The CDR3 bases are TGTGCCAGCAGCCAAGAGTATCGGACAGGGGCAGAGACCCAGTACTTC. This encodes CASSQEYRTGAETQYF. The gene calls are TRBV4-2 and TRBJ2-5; 9 bases are a match to TRBD1. J gave up 4 bases and V 0 bases, and 6 bases lay outside the gene matches. The CDR3 spans 16 residues. Germline lookup yields CDR1 LGHNA and CDR2 YNFKEQ.

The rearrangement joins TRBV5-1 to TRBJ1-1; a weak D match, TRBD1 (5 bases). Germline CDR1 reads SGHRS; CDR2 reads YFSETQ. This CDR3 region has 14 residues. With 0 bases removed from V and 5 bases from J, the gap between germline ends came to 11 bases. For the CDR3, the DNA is TGCGCCAGCAGCTTGGACGGGGGGAAGACTGAAGCTTTCTTT. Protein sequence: CASSLDGGKTEAFF.

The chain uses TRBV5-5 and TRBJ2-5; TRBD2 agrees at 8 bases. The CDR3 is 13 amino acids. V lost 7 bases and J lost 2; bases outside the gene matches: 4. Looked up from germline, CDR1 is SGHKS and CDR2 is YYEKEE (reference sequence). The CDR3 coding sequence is TGTGCCAGCGGCCCTAGCGGGCAAGAGACCCAGTACTTC. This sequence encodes CASGPSGQETQYF.

CDR3 DNA: TGTGCCAGCAGCCCGTCTTTGAACACAGATACGCAGTATTTT. Its translation is CASSPSLNTDTQYF. This sequence joins TRBV11-2 and TRBJ2-3; no clear D gene. The V gene's germline CDR1 is SGHAT and CDR2 FQNNGV. The CDR3 runs to 14 residues. V was shortened by 5 bases and J by 2 bases, with 11 bases between the two germline ends.

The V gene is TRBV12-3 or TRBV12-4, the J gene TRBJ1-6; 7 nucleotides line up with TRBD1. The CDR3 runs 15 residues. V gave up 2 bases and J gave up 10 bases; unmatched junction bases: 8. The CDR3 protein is CASSLSSDRASPLHF. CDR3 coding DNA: TGTGCCAGCAGTTTAAGCAGCGACAGGGCCTCACCCCTCCACTTT.

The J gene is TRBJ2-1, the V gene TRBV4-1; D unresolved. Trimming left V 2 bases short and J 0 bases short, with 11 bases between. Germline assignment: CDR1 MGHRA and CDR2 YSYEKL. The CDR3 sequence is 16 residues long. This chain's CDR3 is CASSQNTQSSYNEQFF. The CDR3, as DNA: TGCGCCAGCAGCCAAAACACCCAGAGCTCCTACAATGAGCAGTTCTTC.

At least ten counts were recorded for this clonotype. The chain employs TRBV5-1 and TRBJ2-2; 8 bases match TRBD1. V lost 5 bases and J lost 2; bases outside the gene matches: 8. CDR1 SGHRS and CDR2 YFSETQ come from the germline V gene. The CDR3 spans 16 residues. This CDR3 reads CASRRTGGYNTGELFF. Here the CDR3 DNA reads TGCGCCAGCAGGCGTACAGGGGGTTATAACACCGGGGAGCTGTTTTTT.

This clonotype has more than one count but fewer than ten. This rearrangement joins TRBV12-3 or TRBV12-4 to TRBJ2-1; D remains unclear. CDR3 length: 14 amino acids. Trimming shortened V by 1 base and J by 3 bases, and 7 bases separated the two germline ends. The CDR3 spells CASSLDGFYNEQFF. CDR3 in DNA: TGTGCCAGCAGTTTAGATGGGTTCTACAATGAGCAGTTCTTC.

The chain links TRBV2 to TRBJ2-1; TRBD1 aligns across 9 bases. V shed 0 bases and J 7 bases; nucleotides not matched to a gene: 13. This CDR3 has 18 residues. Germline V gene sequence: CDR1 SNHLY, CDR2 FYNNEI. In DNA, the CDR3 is TGTGCCAGCAGTGAAGCTTTCAACAGGGGGCGCATTAGGAATGAGCAGTTCTTC. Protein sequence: CASSEAFNRGRIRNEQFF. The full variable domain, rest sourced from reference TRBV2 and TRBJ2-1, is EPEVTQTPSHQVTQMGQEVILRCVPISNHLYFYWYRQILGQKVEFLVSFYNNEISEKSEIFDDQFSVERPDGSNFTLKIRSTKLEDSAMYFCASSEAFNRGRIRNEQFFGPGTRLTVL.